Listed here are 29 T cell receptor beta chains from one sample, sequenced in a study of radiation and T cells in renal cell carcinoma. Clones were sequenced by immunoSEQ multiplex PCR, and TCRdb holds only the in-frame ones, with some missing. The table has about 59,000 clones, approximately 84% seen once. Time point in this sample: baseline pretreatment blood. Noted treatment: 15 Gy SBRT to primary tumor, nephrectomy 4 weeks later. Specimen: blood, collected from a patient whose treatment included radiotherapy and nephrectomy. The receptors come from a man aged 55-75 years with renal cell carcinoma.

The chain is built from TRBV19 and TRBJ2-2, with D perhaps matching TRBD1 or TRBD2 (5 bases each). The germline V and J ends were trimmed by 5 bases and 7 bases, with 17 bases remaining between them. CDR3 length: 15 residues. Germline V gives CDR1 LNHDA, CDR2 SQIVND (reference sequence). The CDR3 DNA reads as TGTGCCAGTAGTTTTACAGGAGGCTGGGGCGGGGAGCTGTTTTTT. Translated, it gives CASSFTGGWGGELFF.

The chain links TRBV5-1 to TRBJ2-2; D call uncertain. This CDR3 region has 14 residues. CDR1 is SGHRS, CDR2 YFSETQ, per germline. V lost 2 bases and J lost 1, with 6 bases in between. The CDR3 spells CASSFGLNTGELFF. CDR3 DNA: TGCGCCAGCAGCTTCGGCCTGAACACCGGGGAGCTGTTTTTT.

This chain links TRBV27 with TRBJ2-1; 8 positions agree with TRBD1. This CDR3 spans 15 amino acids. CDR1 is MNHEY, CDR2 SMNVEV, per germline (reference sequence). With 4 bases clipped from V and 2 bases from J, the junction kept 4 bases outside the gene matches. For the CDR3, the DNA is TGTGCCAGCAGTTCCCGGACAGGGACCTACAATGAGCAGTTCTTC. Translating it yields CASSSRTGTYNEQFF.

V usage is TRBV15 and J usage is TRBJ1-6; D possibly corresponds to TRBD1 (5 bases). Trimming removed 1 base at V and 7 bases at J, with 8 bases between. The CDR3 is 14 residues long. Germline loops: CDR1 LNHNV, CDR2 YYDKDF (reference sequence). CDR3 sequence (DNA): TGTGCCACCAGCAGAGCAAGACAGAATTCACCCCTCCACTTT. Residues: CATSRARQNSPLHF.

In nucleotides, the CDR3 is TGTGCCAGCAGCTTAGCGGCAGAGACCCAGTACTTC. Translation gives CASSLAAETQYF. The V gene is TRBV7-2, the J gene TRBJ2-5; no firm D call. CDR1 and CDR2 from the germline V gene are SGHTA and FQGNSA. The CDR3 extends over 12 amino acids. Trimming took 0 bases from V and 4 from J, leaving 3 bases between them.

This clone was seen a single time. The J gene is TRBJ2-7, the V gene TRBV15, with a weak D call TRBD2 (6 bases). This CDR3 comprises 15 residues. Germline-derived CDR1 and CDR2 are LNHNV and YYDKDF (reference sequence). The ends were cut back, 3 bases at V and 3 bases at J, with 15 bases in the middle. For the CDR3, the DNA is TGTGCCACCAGCAGTGGCGAAGCGGGTCTCTACGAGCAGTACGTC. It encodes CATSSGEAGLYEQYV.

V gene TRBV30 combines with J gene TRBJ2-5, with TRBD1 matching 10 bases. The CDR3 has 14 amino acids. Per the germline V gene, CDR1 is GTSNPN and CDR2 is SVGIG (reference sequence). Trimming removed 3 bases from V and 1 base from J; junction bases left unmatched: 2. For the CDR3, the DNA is TGTGCCTGGAGCCGGACAGGGGGCCAAGAGACCCAGTACTTC. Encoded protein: CAWSRTGGQETQYF.

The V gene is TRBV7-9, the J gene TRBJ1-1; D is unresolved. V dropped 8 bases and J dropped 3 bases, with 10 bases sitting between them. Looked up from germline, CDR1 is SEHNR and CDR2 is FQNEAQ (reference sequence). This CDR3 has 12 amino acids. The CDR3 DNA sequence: TGTGCCAGCCTACGGGGAGACACTGAAGCTTTCTTT. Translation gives CASLRGDTEAFF.

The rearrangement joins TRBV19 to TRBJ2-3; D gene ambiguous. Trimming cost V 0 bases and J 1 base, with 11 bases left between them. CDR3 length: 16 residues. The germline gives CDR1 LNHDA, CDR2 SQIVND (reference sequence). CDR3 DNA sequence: TGTGCCAGTAGTATAGAGACGACGGCCGGCACAGATACGCAGTATTTT. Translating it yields CASSIETTAGTDTQYF.

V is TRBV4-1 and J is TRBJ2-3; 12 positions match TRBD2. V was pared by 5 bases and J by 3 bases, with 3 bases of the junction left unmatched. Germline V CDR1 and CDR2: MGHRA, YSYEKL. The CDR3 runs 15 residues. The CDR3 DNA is TGCGCCAGCAGCGAGACTAGCGGGAGAACAGATACGCAGTATTTT. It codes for CASSETSGRTDTQYF.

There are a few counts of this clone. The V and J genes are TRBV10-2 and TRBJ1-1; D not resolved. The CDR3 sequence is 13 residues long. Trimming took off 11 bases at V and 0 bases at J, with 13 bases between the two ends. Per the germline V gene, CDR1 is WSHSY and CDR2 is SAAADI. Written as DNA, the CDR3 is TGCGCCGGCTCACGTGGGCTGAACACTGAAGCTTTCTTT. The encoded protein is CAGSRGLNTEAFF.

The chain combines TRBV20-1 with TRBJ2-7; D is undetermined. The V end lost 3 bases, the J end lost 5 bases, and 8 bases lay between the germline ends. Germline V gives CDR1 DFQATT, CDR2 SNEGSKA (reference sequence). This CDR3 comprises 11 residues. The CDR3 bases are TGCAGTGCTAGTCAGTTGGACGAGCAGTACGTC. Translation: CSASQLDEQYV.

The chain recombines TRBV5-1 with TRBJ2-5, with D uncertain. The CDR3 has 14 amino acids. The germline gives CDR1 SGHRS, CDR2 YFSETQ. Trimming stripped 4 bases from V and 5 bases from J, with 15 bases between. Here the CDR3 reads CASSPIPIMETQYF. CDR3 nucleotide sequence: TGCGCCAGCAGCCCGATCCCTATCATGGAGACCCAGTACTTC.

The CDR3 nucleotides read TGTGCCAGCAGCCATTCCTATGGGACAGGGGGCGCGGTAAACTATGGCTACACCTTC. It translates to CASSHSYGTGGAVNYGYTF. This sequence joins TRBV5-4 and TRBJ1-2, with 12 bases fitting TRBD1. Unmatched junction bases numbered 15, after V lost 4 bases and J lost 2 bases. The CDR3 consists of 19 residues. CDR1 is SGHNT and CDR2 is YYREEE in the germline V gene (reference sequence).

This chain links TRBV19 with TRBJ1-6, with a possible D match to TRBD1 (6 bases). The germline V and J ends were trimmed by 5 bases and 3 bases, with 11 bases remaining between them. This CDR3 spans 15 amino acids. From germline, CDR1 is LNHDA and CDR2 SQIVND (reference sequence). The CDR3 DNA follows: TGTGCCAGTAGTGCGACAGGAAACTATAATTCACCCCTCCACTTT. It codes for CASSATGNYNSPLHF.

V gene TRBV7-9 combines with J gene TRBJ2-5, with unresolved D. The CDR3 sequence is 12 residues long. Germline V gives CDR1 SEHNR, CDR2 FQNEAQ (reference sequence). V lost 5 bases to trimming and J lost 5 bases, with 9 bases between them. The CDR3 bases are TGTGCCAGCAGCCCCCTAGGGGAGACCCAGTACTTC. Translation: CASSPLGETQYF. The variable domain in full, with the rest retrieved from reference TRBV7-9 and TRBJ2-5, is DTGVSQNPRHKITKRGQNVTFRCDPISEHNRLYWYRQTLGQGPEFLTYFQNEAQLEKSRLLSDRFSAERPKGSFSTLEIQRTEQGDSAMYLCASSPLGETQYFGPGTRLLVL.

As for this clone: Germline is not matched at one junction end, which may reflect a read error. DNA of the CDR3: TGTGCCAGCAGCGACCTGGACAGGGAGACGATCTTC. It yields the protein CASSDLDRETIF. This chain uses TRBV7-6 with TRBJ2-1; 8 nucleotides match TRBD1. CDR3 length: 12 residues. Germline CDR1 SGHVS, CDR2 FNYEAQ.

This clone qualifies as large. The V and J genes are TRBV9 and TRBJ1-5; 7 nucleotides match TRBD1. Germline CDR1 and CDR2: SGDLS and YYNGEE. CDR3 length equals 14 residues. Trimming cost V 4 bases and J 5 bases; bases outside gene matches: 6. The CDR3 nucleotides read TGTGCCAGCAGCCCAGGGGGGGGCGATCAGCCCCAGCATTTT. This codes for CASSPGGGDQPQHF. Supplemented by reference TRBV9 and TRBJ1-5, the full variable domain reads DSGVTQTPKHLITATGQRVTLRCSPRSGDLSVYWYQQSLDQGLQFLIQYYNGEERAKGNILERFSAQQFPDLHSELNLSSLELGDSALYFCASSPGGGDQPQHFGDGTRLSIL.

The chain's CDR3 is CASSLSTGGYGYTF. CDR3 bases: TGTGCCAGCAGCTTAAGTACAGGGGGTTATGGCTACACCTTC. The rearrangement uses TRBV11-2 and TRBJ1-2; 8 bases align to TRBD1. The CDR3 covers 14 residues. The germline V gene has CDR1 SGHAT and CDR2 FQNNGV. Germline trimming cut 2 bases from V and 5 bases from J; bases unmatched to any gene: 4. Full variable domain (remainder filled in from reference TRBV11-2 and TRBJ1-2): EAGVAQSPRYKIIEKRQSVAFWCNPISGHATLYWYQQILGQGPKLLIQFQNNGVVDDSQLPKDRFSAERLKGVDSTLKIQPAKLEDSAVYLCASSLSTGGYGYTFGSGTRLTVV.

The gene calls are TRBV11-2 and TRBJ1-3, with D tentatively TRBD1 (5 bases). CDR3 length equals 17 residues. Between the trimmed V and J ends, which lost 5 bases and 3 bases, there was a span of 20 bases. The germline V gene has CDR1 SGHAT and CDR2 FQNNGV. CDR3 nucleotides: TGTGCCAGCAGCGGACGGCACGGGGGGTTAGGTGGAAACACCATATATTTT. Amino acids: CASSGRHGGLGGNTIYF.

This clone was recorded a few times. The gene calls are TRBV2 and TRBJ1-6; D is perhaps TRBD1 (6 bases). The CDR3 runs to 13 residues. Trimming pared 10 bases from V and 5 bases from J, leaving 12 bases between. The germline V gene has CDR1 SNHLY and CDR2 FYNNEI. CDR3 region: CAITRGHNSPLHF. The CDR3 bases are TGTGCCATCACCAGGGGCCATAATTCACCCCTCCACTTT. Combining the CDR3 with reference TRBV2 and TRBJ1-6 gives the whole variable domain EPEVTQTPSHQVTQMGQEVILRCVPISNHLYFYWYRQILGQKVEFLVSFYNNEISEKSEIFDDQFSVERPDGSNFTLKIRSTKLEDSAMYFCAITRGHNSPLHFGNGTRLTVT.

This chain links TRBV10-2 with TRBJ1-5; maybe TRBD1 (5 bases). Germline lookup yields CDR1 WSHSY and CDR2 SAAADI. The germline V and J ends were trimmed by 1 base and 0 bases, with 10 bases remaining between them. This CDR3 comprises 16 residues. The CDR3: CASSELGAYSNQPQHF. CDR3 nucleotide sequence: TGCGCCAGCAGTGAGTTAGGGGCATATAGCAATCAGCCCCAGCATTTT.

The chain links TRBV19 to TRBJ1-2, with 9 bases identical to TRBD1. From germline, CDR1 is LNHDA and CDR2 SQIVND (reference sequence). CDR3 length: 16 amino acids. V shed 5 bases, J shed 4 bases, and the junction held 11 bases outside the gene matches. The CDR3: CASSATGGKLFYGYTF. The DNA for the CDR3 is TGTGCCAGTAGTGCTACAGGGGGCAAACTCTTCTATGGCTACACCTTC. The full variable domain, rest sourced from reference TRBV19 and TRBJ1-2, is DGGITQSPKYLFRKEGQNVTLSCEQNLNHDAMYWYRQDPGQGLRLIYYSQIVNDFQKGDIAEGYSVSREKKESFPLTVTSAQKNPTAFYLCASSATGGKLFYGYTFGSGTRLTVV.

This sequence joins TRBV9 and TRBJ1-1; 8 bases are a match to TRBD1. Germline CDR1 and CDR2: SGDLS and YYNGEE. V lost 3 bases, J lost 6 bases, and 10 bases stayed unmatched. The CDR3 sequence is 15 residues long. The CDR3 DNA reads TGTGCCAGCAGCGCCTACCAAACAGGGGGGGCTGAAGCTTTCTTT. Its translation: CASSAYQTGGAEAFF.

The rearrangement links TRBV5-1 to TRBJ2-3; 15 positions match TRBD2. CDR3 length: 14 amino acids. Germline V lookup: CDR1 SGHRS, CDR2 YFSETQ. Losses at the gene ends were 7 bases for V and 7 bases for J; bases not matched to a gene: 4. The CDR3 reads CASEGLAGGNTQYF. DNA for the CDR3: TGCGCCAGCGAGGGACTAGCGGGAGGAAATACGCAGTATTTT. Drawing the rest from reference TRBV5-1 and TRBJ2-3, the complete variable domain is KAGVTQTPRYLIKTRGQQVTLSCSPISGHRSVSWYQQTPGQGLQFLFEYFSETQRNKGNFPGRFSGRQFSNSRSEMNVSTLELGDSALYLCASEGLAGGNTQYFGPGTRLTVL.

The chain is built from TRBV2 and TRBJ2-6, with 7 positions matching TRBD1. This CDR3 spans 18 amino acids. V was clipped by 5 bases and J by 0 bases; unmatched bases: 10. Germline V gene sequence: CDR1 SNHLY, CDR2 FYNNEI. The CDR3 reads CASSPRDRSSSGANVLTF. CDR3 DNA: TGTGCCAGCAGTCCAAGGGACAGATCCAGCTCTGGGGCCAACGTCCTGACTTTC.

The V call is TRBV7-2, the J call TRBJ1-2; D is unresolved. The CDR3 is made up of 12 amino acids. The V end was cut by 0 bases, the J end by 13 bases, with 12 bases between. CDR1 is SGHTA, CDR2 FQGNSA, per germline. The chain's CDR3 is CASSLAGSRSTF. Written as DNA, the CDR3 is TGTGCCAGCAGCTTAGCGGGCTCACGAAGCACCTTC.

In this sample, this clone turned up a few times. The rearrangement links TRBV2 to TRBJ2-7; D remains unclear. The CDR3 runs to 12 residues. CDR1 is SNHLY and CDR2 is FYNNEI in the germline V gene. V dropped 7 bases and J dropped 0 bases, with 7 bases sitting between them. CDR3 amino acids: CASMAFSYEQYF. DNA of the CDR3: TGTGCCAGCATGGCCTTCTCCTACGAGCAGTACTTC.

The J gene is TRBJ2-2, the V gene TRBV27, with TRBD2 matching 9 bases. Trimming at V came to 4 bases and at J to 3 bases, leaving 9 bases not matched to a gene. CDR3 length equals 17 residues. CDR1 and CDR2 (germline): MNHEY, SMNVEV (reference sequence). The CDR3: CASSSIAGERYTGELFF. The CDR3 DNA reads TGTGCCAGCAGTTCGATAGCGGGAGAAAGATACACCGGGGAGCTGTTTTTT.